Following are 8 T cell receptor beta chains from one sample sequenced in a study of T cells in Graves' hyperthyroidism and ophthalmopathy. What was amplified from RNA transcripts were TCR beta CDR3 regions. HTBI primers drove first-round RT-PCR of the TCR CDR3. MiXCR was run by TCRdb on the multiplex PCR reads, yielding one entry per CDR3 protein. There are a few hundred thousand distinct CDR3 sequences in the sample; approximately 44% occur only once, and 8.2% lies in the top ten. The sequencing input was peripheral blood or thyroid tissue (not recorded which). These receptors originate from a woman younger than 30 with Graves' hyperthyroidism.

This clonotype was detected ten times or more. The rearrangement joins TRBV24-1 to TRBJ1-5, with D perhaps matching TRBD1 (6 bases). The CDR3 length is 14 residues. Between the trimmed V and J ends, which lost 4 bases and 3 bases, there was a span of 9 bases. Germline CDR1 is KGHDR and CDR2 is SFDVKD. Here the CDR3 reads CATSETGNNQPQHF. CDR3 DNA: TGTGCCACCAGTGAAACAGGGAACAATCAGCCCCAGCATTTT.

Here the CDR3 reads CAISEVDRVITEAFF. The CDR3 nucleotides are TGTGCCATCAGTGAGGTGGACAGGGTGATCACTGAAGCTTTCTTT. The V gene is TRBV10-3, the J gene TRBJ1-1; 8 bases agree with TRBD1. The CDR3 spans 15 residues. Germline CDR1 is ENHRY and CDR2 is SYGVKD. J gave up 4 bases and V 2 bases, and 6 bases lay outside the gene matches.

V is TRBV6-5 and J is TRBJ1-1; possibly TRBD1 for D (5 bases). The CDR3 is 13 amino acids. Trimming shortened V by 5 bases and J by 1 base, and 8 bases separated the two germline ends. The germline V gene has CDR1 MNHEY and CDR2 SVGAGI. CDR3 DNA: TGTGCCAGCAGTGCGGGGACGAACACTGAAGCTTTCTTT. It translates to CASSAGTNTEAFF.

The rearrangement links TRBV12-3 or TRBV12-4 to TRBJ1-1, with D possibly TRBD1 on 5 matching bases. The CDR3 has 13 residues. V lost 4 bases and J lost 8, with 14 bases in between. CDR3 sequence: CASSSQRQTEAFF. The CDR3 DNA is TGTGCCAGCAGTTCCCAAAGACAGACCGAAGCTTTCTTT.

This clonotype was counted ten times or more. V usage is TRBV2 and J usage is TRBJ1-2; no reliable D call. V was trimmed by 6 bases and J by 0 bases, leaving 11 bases between them. Germline loops: CDR1 SNHLY, CDR2 FYNNEI. The CDR3 is 14 amino acids. The CDR3 DNA reads TGTGCCAGCAGCCCCATCCGGGCTAACTATGGCTACACCTTC. This gives the protein CASSPIRANYGYTF.

This chain connects TRBV24-1 to TRBJ2-5; 8 positions match TRBD2. The CDR3 has 17 residues. V lost 8 bases to trimming and J lost 4 bases; unmatched junction nucleotides: 17. The germline CDR1 and CDR2 sequences are KGHDR and SFDVKD. Written as DNA, the CDR3 is TGTGCCACCACCGACCACCACGGACTAGCTGGGGGAGAGACCCAGTACTTC. Translation gives CATTDHHGLAGGETQYF.

In DNA, the CDR3 is TGTGCCACCAGCAGAGATGAGGGTGGCGACACCATATATTTT. This codes for CATSRDEGGDTIYF. The rearrangement uses TRBV15 and TRBJ1-3; D remains unclear. The length of the CDR3 is 14 residues. The germline V gene encodes CDR1 LNHNV and CDR2 YYDKDF (reference sequence). V dropped 0 bases and J dropped 8 bases, with 11 bases sitting between them.

This chain links TRBV20-1 with TRBJ1-4, with TRBD1 as a possible D gene (6 bases). The CDR3 is made up of 14 amino acids. Per the germline V gene, CDR1 is DFQATT and CDR2 is SNEGSKA (reference sequence). V was pared by 5 bases and J by 4 bases, with 14 bases between. In DNA, the CDR3 is TGCAGTGCTGGGTGGACAGCTTTTAATGAAAAACTGTTTTTT. Translation gives CSAGWTAFNEKLFF.